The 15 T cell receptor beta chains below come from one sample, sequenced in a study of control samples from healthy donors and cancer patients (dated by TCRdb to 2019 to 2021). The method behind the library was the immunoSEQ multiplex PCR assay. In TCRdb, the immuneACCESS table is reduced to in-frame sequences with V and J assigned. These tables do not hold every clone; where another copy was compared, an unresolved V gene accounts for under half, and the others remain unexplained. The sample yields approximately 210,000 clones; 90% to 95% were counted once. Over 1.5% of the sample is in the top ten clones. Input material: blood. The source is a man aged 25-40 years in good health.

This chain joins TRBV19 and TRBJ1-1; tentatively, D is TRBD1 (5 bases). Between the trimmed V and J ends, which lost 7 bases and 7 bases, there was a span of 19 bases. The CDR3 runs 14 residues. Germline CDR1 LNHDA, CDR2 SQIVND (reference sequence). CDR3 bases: TGTGCCAGTACCTCAGGGAGGGTCCCCAGTGAAGCTTTCTTT. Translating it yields CASTSGRVPSEAFF. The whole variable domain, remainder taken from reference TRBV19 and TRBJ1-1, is DGGITQSPKYLFRKEGQNVTLSCEQNLNHDAMYWYRQDPGQGLRLIYYSQIVNDFQKGDIAEGYSVSREKKESFPLTVTSAQKNPTAFYLCASTSGRVPSEAFFGQGTRLTVV.

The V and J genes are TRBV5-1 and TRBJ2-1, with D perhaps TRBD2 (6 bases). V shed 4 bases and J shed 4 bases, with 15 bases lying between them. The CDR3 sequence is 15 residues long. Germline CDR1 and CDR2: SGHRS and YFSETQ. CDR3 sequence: CASSARDLGYNEQFF. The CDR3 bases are TGCGCCAGCAGCGCCCGGGACTTAGGTTACAATGAGCAGTTCTTC.

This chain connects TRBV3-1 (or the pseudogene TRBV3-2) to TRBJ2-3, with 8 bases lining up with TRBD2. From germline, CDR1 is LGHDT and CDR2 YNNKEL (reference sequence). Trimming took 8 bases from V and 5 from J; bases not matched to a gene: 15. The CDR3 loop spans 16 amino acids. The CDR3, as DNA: TGTGCCAGCGAAGGGGGGCTAGCGGGTGCGGGAGATACGCAGTATTTT. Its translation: CASEGGLAGAGDTQYF.

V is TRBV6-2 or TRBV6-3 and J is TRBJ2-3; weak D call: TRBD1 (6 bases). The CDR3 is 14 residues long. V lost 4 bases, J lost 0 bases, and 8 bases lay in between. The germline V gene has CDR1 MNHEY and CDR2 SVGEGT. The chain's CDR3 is CASSSGESTDTQYF. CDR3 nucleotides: TGTGCCAGCAGTTCAGGGGAAAGCACAGATACGCAGTATTTT.

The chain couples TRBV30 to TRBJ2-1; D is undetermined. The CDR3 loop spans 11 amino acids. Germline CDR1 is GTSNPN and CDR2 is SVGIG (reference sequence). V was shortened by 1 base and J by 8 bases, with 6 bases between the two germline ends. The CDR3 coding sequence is TGTGCCTGGAGTGAGTCGGATGAGCAGTTCTTC. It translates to CAWSESDEQFF.

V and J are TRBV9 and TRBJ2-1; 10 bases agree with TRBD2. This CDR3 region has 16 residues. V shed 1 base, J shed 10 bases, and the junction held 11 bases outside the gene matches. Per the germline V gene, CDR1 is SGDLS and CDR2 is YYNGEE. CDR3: CASSVRGSGGPGEQFF. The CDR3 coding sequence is TGTGCCAGCAGCGTAAGGGGTAGCGGGGGGCCAGGGGAGCAGTTCTTC. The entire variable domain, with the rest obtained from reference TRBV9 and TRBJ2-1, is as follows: DSGVTQTPKHLITATGQRVTLRCSPRSGDLSVYWYQQSLDQGLQFLIQYYNGEERAKGNILERFSAQQFPDLHSELNLSSLELGDSALYFCASSVRGSGGPGEQFFGPGTRLTVL.

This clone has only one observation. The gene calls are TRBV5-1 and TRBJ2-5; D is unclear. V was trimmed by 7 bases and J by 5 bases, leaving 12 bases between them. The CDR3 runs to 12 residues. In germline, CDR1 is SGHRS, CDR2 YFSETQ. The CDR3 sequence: CASFEERETQYF. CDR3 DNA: TGCGCCAGCTTTGAGGAGAGGGAGACCCAGTACTTC.

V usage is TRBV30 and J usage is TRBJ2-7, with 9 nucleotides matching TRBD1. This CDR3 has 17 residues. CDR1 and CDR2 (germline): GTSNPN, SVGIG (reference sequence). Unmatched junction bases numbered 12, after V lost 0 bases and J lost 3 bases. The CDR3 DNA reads TGTGCCTGGAGTGTTTGGGACAGGGATATCGGGTTCTACGAGCAGTACTTC. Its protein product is CAWSVWDRDIGFYEQYF.

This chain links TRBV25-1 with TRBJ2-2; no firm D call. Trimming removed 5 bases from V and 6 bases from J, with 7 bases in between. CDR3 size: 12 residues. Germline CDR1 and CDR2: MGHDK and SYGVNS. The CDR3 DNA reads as TGTGCCAGCAGTCGCGCAGCCGGGGAGCTGTTTTTT. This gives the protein CASSRAAGELFF.

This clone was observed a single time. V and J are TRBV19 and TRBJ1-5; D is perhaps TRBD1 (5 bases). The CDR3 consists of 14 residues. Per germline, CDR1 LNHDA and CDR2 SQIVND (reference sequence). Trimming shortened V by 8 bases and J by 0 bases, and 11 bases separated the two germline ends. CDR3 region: CASGRQYSNQPQHF. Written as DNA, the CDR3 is TGTGCCAGTGGGAGACAGTATAGCAATCAGCCCCAGCATTTT.

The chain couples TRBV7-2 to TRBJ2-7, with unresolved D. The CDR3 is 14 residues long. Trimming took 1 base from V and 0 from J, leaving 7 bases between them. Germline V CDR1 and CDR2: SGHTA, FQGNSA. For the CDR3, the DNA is TGTGCCAGCAGCTTAGTTCTCCTCTCCTACGAGCAGTACTTC. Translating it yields CASSLVLLSYEQYF.

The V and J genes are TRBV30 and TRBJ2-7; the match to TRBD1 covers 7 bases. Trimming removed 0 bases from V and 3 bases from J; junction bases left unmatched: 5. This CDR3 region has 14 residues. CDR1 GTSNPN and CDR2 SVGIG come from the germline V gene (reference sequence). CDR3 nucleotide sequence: TGTGCCTGGAGTGTACAGGGGAGTGGCTACGAGCAGTACTTC. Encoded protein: CAWSVQGSGYEQYF.

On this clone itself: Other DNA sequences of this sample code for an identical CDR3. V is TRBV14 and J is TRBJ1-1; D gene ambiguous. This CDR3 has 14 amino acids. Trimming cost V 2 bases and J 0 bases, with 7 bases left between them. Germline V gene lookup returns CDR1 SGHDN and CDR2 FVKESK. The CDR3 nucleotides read TGTGCCAGCAGCCAACCGGGAATGAACACTGAAGCTTTCTTT. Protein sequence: CASSQPGMNTEAFF.

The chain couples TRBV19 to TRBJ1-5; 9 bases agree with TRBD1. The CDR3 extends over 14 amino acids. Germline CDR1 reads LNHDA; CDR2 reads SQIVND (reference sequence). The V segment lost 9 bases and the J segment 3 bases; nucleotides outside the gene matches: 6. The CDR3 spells CASEDRGTNQPQHF. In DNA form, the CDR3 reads TGTGCCAGCGAGGACAGGGGCACCAATCAGCCCCAGCATTTT.

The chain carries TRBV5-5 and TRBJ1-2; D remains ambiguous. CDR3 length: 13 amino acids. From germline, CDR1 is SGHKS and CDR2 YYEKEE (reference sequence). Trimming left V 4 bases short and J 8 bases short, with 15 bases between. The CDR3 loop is CASSPAPGEGYTF. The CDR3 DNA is TGTGCCAGCAGCCCGGCCCCCGGGGAGGGCTACACCTTC. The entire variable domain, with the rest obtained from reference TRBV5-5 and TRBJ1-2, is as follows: DAGVTQSPTHLIKTRGQQVTLRCSPISGHKSVSWYQQVLGQGPQFIFQYYEKEERGRGNFPDRFSARQFPNYSSELNVNALLLGDSALYLCASSPAPGEGYTFGSGTRLTVV.